The entry that follows covers one T cell receptor beta chain sequence. Its antigen is unidentified. These data originate in a study of blood T cell dynamics during melanoma immunotherapy. Study-wide results and caveats: Unlike progressors, later disease-control patients had W3 repertoires gaining clonality or diversity. Whether repertoire-driving clones were melanoma-specific could not be determined.

The CDR3 is made up of 17 amino acids. V was clipped by 3 bases and J by 2 bases, with 17 bases between them. Germline values: CDR1 SGDLS, CDR2 YYNGEE. Regarding time point: week 3, after first cycle of checkpoint inhibitor. A fixed DNA input of roughly 0.35 ug was used per bulk PBMC sample. Clones were read by immunoSEQ multiplex PCR, and TCRdb kept only the in-frame ones, dropping some. The sample consists of roughly 12,000 clones, roughly 84% of them appearing once. The sample here was blood, taken from a patient treated with checkpoint blockade. This sequence joins TRBV9 and TRBJ2-2, with a tentative D call TRBD1 (6 bases). The TCR sequence derives from a human donor with melanoma. CDR3 DNA: TGTGCCAGCAGCGCCTACAGGGAAAGCCCTAACACCGGGGAGCTGTTTTTT. Translating it yields CASSAYRESPNTGELFF.